This T cell receptor beta chain was obtained from a study of CD8 T cells in Susac syndrome. Study-wide context: When their blood was taken, the Susac syndrome patients had either not yet had any therapy, were taking corticosteroids, or were taking intravenous immunoglobulin alone. The study, taken as a whole, reports: The authors acknowledged that their TCR sequencing and HLA analysis involved a relatively small number of individuals.

Remarks on this clonotype: No antigen is known for it.

The patients with Susac syndrome were individuals who fulfilled the recently defined diagnostic criteria for disease that was either definite or probable. Germline lookup yields CDR1 LNHDA and CDR2 SQIVND (reference sequence). V lost 3 bases and J lost 3, with 8 bases in between. The CDR3 covers 13 residues. A quantity of about 0.5 to 1 ug RNA underwent reverse transcription using random hexamers. immunoSEQ multiplex PCR amplified TCR beta CDR3 across 54 Vbeta, 13 Jbeta. TCRdb fed the immunoSEQ multiplex PCR reads into MiXCR, producing one record per CDR3 protein. The profile shows roughly 200,000 distinct CDR3 sequences, over 90% of them singletons.

This receptor was obtained from a human donor with Susac syndrome. The V call is TRBV19, the J call TRBJ2-5, with a weak D call TRBD1 (5 bases). The material sequenced was CD4+ T cells from PBMCs. The CDR3 spells CASSISREETQYF. CDR3 bases: TGTGCCAGTAGTATTTCCAGGGAAGAGACCCAGTACTTC.